A single sample gave rise to the 4 T cell receptor beta chains below, sequenced in a study of immune characterization of retroperitoneal liposarcoma. From the PCR reads, TCRdb called clonotypes with MiXCR, one entry per CDR3 protein. The repertoire holds approximately 10,000 distinct CDR3 sequences, with over 35% as singletons. Source material: tumor tissue. All receptors come from a male donor with retroperitoneal liposarcoma.

The chain couples TRBV20-1 to TRBJ2-3; 7 bases match TRBD2. The CDR3 sequence is 14 residues long. Germline trimming cut 3 bases from V and 2 bases from J; bases unmatched to any gene: 5. Looked up from germline, CDR1 is DFQATT and CDR2 is SNEGSKA (reference sequence). CDR3 loop: CSASAGANTDTQYF. The CDR3 bases are TGCAGTGCTAGTGCGGGAGCGAACACAGATACGCAGTATTTT.

This chain joins TRBV6-1 and TRBJ2-3, with TRBD2 as a possible D gene (5 bases). V lost 2 bases to trimming and J lost 7 bases, with 10 bases between them. In germline, CDR1 is MNHNS, CDR2 SASEGT. The CDR3 is 13 residues long. CDR3 region: CASSETGWYTQYF. The CDR3 coding sequence is TGTGCCAGCAGTGAAACGGGATGGTATACGCAGTATTTT.

This clonotype was recorded at least ten times. The gene calls are TRBV6-1 and TRBJ2-1; D unresolved. The CDR3 consists of 13 residues. CDR1 is MNHNS and CDR2 is SASEGT in the germline V gene. V dropped 6 bases and J dropped 13 bases, with 19 bases sitting between them. The CDR3 sequence: CASSWGIRETQFF. CDR3 coding DNA: TGTGCCAGCAGCTGGGGTATCCGAGAGACCCAGTTCTTC.

The chain links TRBV7-3 to TRBJ2-4; maybe TRBD2 (6 bases). The ends were cut back, 4 bases at V and 13 bases at J, with 26 bases in the middle. The germline gives CDR1 SGHTA, CDR2 FQGTGA. This CDR3 has 16 amino acids. Written as DNA, the CDR3 is TGTGCCAGCAGCTCACCCGGGGACTGGGCAGGCAATGAGCAGTACTTC. Translating it yields CASSSPGDWAGNEQYF.